The next 5 T cell receptor beta chains were all read from a single sample in a study of blood T cells in healthy people across ages. Together with a sample-barcoded 5' primer, a J-beta primer mix was included in a second PCR lasting about 6 to 11 cycles. MiXCR was run by TCRdb on the 5' RACE reads, yielding one entry per CDR3 protein. This sample has around 500,000 distinct CDR3 sequences; under 55% occur once, and the top ten carry under 30%. Material: blood. The receptor source for this set is an elderly man in good health.

The chain couples TRBV4-2 to TRBJ2-5; D possibly uses TRBD1 or TRBD2 (5 bases each). The end of the DNA fits TRBJ2-7 better, so the J call may be wrong. The CDR3 is 15 residues long. Germline V lookup: CDR1 LGHNA, CDR2 YNFKEQ. Here the CDR3 reads CASSQEGVGSYEQYF. CDR3 sequence (DNA): TGTGCCAGCAGCCAAGAGGGGGTGGGCTCCTACGAGCAGTACTTC.

The rearrangement links TRBV7-9 to TRBJ1-1, with D tentatively TRBD1 (6 bases). The CDR3 extends over 13 amino acids. CDR1 and CDR2 (germline): SEHNR, FQNEAQ (reference sequence). V was clipped by 6 bases and J by 4 bases, with 12 bases between them. The CDR3 loop reads CASRLGAGTEAFF. DNA of the CDR3: TGTGCCAGCAGGCTGGGGGCCGGCACTGAAGCTTTCTTT.

The chain combines TRBV29-1 with TRBJ2-1; 8 bases map to TRBD2. This CDR3 has 14 amino acids. V was pared by 7 bases and J by 2 bases, with 7 bases of the junction left unmatched. In germline, CDR1 is SQVTM, CDR2 ANQGSEA. Written as DNA, the CDR3 is TGCAGCGCCGGAGTCGGGAGGGCCTACAATGAGCAGTTCTTC. It translates to CSAGVGRAYNEQFF.

This clonotype appeared many times. The V call is TRBV6-6, the J call TRBJ2-3; TRBD2 matches 7 bases. This CDR3 contains 15 residues. The V gene end was trimmed by 0 bases and the J gene end by 3 bases; junction bases not matched to a gene: 3. Per the germline V gene, CDR1 is MNHNY and CDR2 is SVGAGI (reference sequence). CDR3 loop: CASSYSRERTDTQYF. CDR3 nucleotide sequence: TGTGCCAGCAGTTACTCGCGGGAGAGGACAGATACGCAGTATTTT.

The chain carries TRBV9 and TRBJ2-7; 8 bases match TRBD2. The V gene's germline CDR1 is SGDLS and CDR2 YYNGEE. V was pared by 0 bases and J by 4 bases, with 6 bases of the junction left unmatched. This CDR3 comprises 15 residues. The CDR3 protein is CASSVEPAGVYEQYF. CDR3 coding DNA: TGTGCCAGCAGCGTAGAACCAGCGGGAGTGTACGAGCAGTACTTC.